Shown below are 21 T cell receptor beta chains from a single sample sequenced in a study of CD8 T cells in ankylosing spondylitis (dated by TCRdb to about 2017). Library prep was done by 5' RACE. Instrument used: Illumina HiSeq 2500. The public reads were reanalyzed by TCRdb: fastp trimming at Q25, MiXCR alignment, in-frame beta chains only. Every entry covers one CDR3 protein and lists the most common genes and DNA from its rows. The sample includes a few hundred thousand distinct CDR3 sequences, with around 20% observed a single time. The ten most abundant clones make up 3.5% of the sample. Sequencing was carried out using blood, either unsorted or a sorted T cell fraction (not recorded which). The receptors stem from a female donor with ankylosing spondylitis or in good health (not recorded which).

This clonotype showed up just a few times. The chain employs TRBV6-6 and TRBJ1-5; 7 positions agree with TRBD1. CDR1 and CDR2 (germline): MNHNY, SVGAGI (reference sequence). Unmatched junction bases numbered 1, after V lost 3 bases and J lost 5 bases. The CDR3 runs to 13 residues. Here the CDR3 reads CASSYQGDQPQHF. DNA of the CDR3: TGTGCCAGCAGTTATCAGGGGGATCAGCCCCAGCATTTT.

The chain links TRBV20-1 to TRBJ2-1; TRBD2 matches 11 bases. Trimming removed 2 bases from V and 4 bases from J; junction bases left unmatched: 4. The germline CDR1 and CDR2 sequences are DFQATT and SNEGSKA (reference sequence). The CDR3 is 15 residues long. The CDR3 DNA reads TGCAGTGCTAGATCTGGGACTAGCGGTTACAATGAGCAGTTCTTC. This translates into CSARSGTSGYNEQFF.

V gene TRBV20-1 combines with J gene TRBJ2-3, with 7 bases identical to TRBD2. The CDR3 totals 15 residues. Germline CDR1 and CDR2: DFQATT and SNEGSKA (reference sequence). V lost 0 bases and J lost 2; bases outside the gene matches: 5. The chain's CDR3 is CSARDRAGLTDTQYF. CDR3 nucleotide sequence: TGCAGTGCTAGAGATAGAGCGGGGCTCACAGATACGCAGTATTTT.

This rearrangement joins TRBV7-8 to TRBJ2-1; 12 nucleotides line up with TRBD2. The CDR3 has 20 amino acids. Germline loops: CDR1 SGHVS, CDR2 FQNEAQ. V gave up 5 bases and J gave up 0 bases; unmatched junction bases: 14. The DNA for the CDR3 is TGTGCCAGCAGCCCTCATCCTAGCGGGAGGGCCCGGAGCTCCTACAATGAGCAGTTCTTC. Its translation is CASSPHPSGRARSSYNEQFF.

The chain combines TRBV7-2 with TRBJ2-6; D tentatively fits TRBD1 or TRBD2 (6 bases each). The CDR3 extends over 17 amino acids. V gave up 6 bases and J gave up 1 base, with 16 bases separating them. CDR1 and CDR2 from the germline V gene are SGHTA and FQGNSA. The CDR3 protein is CASRPRGVMSGANVLTF. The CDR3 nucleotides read TGTGCCAGCAGACCTAGGGGGGTTATGTCTGGGGCCAACGTCCTGACTTTC.

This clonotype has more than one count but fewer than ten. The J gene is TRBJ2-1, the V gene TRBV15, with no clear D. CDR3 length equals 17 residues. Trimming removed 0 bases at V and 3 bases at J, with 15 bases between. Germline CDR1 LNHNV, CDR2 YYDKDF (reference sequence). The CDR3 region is CATSRDEAGSFYNEQFF. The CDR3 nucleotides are TGTGCCACCAGCAGAGACGAAGCAGGCAGTTTCTACAATGAGCAGTTCTTC.

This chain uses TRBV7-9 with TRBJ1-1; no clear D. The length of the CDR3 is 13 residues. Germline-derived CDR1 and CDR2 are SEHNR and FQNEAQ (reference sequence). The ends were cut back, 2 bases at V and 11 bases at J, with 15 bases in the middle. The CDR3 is CASSLTSLSMAFF. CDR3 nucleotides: TGTGCCAGCAGCTTAACCTCTTTGAGTATGGCTTTCTTT.

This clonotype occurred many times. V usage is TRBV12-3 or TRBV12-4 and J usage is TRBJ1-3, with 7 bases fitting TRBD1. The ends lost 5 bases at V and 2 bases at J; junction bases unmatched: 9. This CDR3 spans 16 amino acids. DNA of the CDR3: TGTGCCAGCAGTCCCGCGACAGGGAGAACTGGAAACACCATATATTTT. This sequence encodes CASSPATGRTGNTIYF.

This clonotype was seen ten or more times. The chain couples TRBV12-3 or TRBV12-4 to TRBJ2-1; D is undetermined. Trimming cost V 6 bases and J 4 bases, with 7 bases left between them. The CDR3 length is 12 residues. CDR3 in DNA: TGTGCCAGCAGACGCCCATACAATGAGCAGTTCTTC. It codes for CASRRPYNEQFF.

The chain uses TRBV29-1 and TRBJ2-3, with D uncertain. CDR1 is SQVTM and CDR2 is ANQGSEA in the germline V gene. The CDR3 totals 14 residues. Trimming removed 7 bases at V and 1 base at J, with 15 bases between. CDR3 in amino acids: CSATAGIRTDTQYF. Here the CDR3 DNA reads TGCAGCGCTACAGCCGGAATACGCACAGATACGCAGTATTTT.

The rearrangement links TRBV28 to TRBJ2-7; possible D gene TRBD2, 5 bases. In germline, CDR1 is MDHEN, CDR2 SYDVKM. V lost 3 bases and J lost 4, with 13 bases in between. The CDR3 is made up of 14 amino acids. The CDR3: CASSLMGEPYEQYF. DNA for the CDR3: TGTGCCAGCAGTTTGATGGGAGAACCTTACGAGCAGTACTTC.

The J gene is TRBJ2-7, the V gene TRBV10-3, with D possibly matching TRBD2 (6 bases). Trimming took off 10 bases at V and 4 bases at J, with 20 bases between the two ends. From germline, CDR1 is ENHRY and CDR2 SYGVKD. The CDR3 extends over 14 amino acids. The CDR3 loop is CATQKGRDSYEQYF. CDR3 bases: TGTGCCACCCAGAAGGGACGGGACTCTTACGAGCAGTACTTC.

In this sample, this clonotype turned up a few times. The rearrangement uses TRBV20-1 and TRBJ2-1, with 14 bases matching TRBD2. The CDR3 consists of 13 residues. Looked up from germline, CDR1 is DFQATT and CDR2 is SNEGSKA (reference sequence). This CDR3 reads CGTTSGRGNEQFF. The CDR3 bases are TGCGGGACGACTAGCGGGAGGGGAAATGAGCAGTTCTTC.

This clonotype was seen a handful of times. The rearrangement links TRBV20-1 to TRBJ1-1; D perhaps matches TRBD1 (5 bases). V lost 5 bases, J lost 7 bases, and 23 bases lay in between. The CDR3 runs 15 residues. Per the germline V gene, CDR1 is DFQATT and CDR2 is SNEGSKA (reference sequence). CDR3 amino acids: CSAGGGEGSPIEAFF. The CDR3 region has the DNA TGCAGTGCTGGCGGGGGGGAGGGCAGCCCAATTGAAGCTTTCTTT.

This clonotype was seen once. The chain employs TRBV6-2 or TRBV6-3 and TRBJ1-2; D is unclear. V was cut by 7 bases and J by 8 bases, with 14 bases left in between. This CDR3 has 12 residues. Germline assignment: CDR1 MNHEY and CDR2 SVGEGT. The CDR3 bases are TGTGCCAGCACGGACCCTAGAGGAGGCTACACCTTC. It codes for CASTDPRGGYTF.

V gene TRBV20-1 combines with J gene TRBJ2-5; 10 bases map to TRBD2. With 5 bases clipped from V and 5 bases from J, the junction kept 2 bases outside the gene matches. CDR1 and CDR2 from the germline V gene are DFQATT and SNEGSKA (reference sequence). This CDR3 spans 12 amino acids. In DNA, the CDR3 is TGCAGTGCTGATAGCGGGAGGGAGACCCAGTACTTC. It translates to CSADSGRETQYF.

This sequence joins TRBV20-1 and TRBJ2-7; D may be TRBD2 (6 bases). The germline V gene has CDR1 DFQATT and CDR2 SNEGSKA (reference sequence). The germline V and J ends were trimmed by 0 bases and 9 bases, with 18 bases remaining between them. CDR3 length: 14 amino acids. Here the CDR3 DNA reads TGCAGTGCTAGAGATCTCCGGCTGCCGCGGGGGCAGTACTTC. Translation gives CSARDLRLPRGQYF.

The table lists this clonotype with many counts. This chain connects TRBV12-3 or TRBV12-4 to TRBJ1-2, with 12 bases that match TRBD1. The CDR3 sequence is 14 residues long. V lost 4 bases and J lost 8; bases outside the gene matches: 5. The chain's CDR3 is CASSWGQGAGGYTF. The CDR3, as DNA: TGTGCCAGCAGTTGGGGACAGGGGGCAGGCGGCTACACCTTC.

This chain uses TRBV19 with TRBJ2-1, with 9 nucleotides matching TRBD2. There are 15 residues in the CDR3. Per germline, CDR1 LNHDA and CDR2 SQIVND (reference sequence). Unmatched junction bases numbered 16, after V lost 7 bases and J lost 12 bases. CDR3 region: CASTARGRTSAGQFF. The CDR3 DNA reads TGTGCCAGTACTGCCCGGGGACGGACTAGCGCGGGGCAGTTCTTC.

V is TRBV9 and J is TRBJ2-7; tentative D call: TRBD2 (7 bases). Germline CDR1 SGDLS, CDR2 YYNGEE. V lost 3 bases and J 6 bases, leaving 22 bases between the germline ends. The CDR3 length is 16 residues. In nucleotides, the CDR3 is TGTGCCAGCAGCGAGGGGGTCGGGGGGAGATATGGCGAGCAGTACTTC. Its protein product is CASSEGVGGRYGEQYF.

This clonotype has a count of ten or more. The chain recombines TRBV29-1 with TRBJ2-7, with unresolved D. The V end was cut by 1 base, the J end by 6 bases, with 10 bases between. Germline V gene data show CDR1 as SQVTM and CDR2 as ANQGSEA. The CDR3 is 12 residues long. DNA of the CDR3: TGCAGCGTTGAAGTCCTCCCGGGCGAGCAGTACTTC. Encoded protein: CSVEVLPGEQYF.